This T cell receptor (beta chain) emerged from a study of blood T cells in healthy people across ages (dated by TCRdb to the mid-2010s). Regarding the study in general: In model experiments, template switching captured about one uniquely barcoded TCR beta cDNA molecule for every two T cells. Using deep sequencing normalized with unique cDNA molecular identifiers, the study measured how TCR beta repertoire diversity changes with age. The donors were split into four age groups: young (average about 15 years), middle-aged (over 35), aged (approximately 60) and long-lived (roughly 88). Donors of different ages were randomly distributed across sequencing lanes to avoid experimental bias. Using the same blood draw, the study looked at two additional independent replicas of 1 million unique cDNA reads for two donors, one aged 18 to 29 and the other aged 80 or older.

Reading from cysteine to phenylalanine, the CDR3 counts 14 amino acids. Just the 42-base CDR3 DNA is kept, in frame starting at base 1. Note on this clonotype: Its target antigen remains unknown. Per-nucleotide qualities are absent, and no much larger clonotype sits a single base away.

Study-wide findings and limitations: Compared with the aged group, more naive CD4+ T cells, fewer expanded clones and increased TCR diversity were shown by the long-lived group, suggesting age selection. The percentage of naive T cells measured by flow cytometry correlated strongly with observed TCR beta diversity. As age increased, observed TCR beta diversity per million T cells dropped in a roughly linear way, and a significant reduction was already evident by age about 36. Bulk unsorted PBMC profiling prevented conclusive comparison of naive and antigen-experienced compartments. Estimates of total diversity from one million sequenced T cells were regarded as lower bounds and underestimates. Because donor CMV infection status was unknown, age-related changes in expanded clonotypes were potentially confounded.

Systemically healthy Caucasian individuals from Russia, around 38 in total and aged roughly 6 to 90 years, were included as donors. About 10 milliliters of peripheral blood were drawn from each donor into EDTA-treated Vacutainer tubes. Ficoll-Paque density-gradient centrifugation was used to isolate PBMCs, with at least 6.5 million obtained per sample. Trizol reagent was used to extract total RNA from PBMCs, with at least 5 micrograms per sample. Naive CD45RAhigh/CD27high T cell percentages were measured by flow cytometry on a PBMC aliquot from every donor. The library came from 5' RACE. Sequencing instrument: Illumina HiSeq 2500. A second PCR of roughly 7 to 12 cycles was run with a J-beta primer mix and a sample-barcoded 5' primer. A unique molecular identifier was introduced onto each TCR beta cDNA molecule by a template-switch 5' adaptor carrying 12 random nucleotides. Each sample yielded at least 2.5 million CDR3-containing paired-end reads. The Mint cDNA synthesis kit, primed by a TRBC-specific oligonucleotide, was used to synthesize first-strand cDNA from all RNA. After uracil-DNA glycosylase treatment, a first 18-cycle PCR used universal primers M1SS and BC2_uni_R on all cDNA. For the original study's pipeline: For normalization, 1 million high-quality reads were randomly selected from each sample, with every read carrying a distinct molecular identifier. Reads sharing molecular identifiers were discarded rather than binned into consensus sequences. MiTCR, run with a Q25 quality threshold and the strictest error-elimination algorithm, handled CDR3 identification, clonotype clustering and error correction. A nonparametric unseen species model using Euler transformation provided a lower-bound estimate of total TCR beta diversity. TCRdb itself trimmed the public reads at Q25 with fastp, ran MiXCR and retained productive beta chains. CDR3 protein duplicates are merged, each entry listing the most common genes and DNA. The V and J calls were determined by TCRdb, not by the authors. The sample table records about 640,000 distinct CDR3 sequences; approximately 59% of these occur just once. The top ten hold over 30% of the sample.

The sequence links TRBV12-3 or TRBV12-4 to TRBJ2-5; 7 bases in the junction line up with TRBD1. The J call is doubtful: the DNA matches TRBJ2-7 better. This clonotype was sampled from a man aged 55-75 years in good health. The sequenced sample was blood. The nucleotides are TGTGCCAGCAGTGGCACGGGACAGCACTACGAGCAGTACTTC. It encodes CASSGTGQHYEQYF.